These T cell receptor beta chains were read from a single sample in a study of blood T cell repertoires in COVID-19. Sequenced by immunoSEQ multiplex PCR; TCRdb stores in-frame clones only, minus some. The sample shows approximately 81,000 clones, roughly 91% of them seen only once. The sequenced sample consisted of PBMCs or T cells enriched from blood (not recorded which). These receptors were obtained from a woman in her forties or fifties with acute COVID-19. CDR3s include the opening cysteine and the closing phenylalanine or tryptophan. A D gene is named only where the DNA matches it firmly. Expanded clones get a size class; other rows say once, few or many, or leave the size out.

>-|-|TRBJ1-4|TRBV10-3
TGTGCCATCAGCAGCGGGGGGGGAGTTAATGAAAAACTGTTTTTT
CAISSGGGVNEKLFF
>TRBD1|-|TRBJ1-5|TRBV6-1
TGTGCCAGCAGTGGACAGGGGCGGTATCTCGGTCAGCCCCAGCATTTT
CASSGQGRYLGQPQHF
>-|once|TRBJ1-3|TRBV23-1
TGCGCCAGCAGTCAACCCGCTGGGGGGACTGGAAACACCATATATTTT
CASSQPAGGTGNTIYF
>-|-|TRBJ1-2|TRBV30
TGTGCCTGGGGCCGGAGGGTATTGAATGGCTACACCTTC
CAWGRRVLNGYTF
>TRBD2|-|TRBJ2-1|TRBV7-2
TGTGCCAGCAGCCCGGTTGGGGGCGGGAGGGCCAGAGAGCAGTTCTTC
CASSPVGGGRAREQFF
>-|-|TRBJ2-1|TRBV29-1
TGCAGCGTTGAAGATTCCTTCGAGTTCTTC
CSVEDSFEFF
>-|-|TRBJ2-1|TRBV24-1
TGTGCCACCAGTGATTACGGACAGAAGCAGTTCTTC
CATSDYGQKQFF
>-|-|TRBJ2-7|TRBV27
TGTGCCAGCAGGAACGGACTGGCCCCCTCCTACGAGCAGTACTTC
CASRNGLAPSYEQYF
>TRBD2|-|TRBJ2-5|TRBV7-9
TGTGCCAGCAGCCGAAGCGGGAGATCCCGAGAGACCCAGTACTTC
CASSRSGRSRETQYF
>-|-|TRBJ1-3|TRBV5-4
TGTGCCAGCAGTAATTACCAGGACTCTGGAAACACCATATATTTT
CASSNYQDSGNTIYF
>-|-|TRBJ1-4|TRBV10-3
TGTGCCATCAGTGAGTCGAGTGCAACTAATGAAAAACTGTTTTTT
CAISESSATNEKLFF
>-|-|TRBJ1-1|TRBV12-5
TGTGCTAGTGGAAATGGGCCCTCTATCACTGAAGCTTTCTTT
CASGNGPSITEAFF
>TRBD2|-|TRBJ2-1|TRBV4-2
TGTGCCAGCAGCCAAGATAGTGGGAGCGGGAGGCTAAACAATGAGCAGTTCTTC
CASSQDSGSGRLNNEQFF
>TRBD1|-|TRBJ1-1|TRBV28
TGTGCCAGCAGTTGGACAGGGGTAGGCACTGAAGCTTTCTTT
CASSWTGVGTEAFF
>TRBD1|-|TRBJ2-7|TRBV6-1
TGTGCCAGCAGTGATCCCTCGACAGGGAATGTGGCGGACGAGCAGTACTTC
CASSDPSTGNVADEQYF
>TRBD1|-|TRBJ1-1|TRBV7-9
TGTGCCACGTTGACCGGGACAGTGAACACTGAAGCTTTCTTT
CATLTGTVNTEAFF
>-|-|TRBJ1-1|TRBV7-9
TGTGCCAGCAGCCCAGGATTGTACACTGAAGCTTTCTTT
CASSPGLYTEAFF
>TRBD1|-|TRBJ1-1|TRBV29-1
TGCAGCGTCTTGACAGGGCCGAACACTGAAGCTTTCTTT
CSVLTGPNTEAFF
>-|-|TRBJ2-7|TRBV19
TGTGCCAGTAGACTCGGACAGTTTCAATTCTTC
CASRLGQFQFF
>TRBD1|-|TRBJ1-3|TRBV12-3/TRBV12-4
TGTGCCAGCAGTTTAGACAGGGGGAACACCATATATTTT
CASSLDRGNTIYF
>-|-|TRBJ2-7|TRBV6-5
TGTGCCAGCAGCTACGGGCTGGCTACCTACGAGCAGTACTTC
CASSYGLATYEQYF
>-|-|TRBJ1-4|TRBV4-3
TGCGCCAGCAGCCAAGAGATGGCCAGGGCCCTAAATCCGATCACAACTAATGAAAAACTGTTTTTT
CASSQEMARALNPITTNEKLFF
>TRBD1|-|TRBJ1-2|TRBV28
TGTGCCAGCAGCACAGGGACAGGGAATGGCTACACCTTC
CASSTGTGNGYTF
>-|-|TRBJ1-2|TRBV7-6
TGTGCCAGCAGCCCCTACAGGGACTATGGCTACACCTTC
CASSPYRDYGYTF
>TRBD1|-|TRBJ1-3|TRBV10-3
TGTGCCACCCACACCCGACAGGGGCGTTCGAACACCATATATTTT
CATHTRQGRSNTIYF
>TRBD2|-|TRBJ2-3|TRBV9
TGTGCCAGCAGCCTCGGGACTAGCGGCACAGATACGCAGTATTTT
CASSLGTSGTDTQYF
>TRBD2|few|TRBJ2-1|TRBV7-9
TGTGCCAGCAGCCAGTGGCTCGGGACTAGCGGGACGAATGAGCAGTTCTTC
CASSQWLGTSGTNEQFF
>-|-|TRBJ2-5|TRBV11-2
TGTGCCAGCAGCTTAGCCGGGAAGGAGACCCAGTACTTC
CASSLAGKETQYF
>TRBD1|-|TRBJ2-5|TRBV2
TGTGCCAGCAGTCCTCCGGGACAGCAAGAGACCCAGTACTTC
CASSPPGQQETQYF
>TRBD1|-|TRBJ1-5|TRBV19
TGTGCCAGTAGCTTACAGGGGCCAGATCAGCCCCAGCATTTT
CASSLQGPDQPQHF
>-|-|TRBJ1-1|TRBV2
TGTGCCAGCAGTGCACAGAACACTGAAGCTTTCTTT
CASSAQNTEAFF
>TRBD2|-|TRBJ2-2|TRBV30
TGTGCCTGGAGTCATAGCGGGAGTGACACCGGGGAGCTGTTTTTT
CAWSHSGSDTGELFF
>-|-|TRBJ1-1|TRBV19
TGTGCCAGTAGTTCAATCAAGGCGGGGGAAGACACTGAAGCTTTCTTT
CASSSIKAGEDTEAFF
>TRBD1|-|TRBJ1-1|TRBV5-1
TGCGCCAGCAGCGCCTACAGGGGGCCCACTGAAGCTTTCTTT
CASSAYRGPTEAFF
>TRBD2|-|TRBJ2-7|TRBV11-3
TGTGCCAGCAGCACAAGAACCGGACTAGCGGTCTCCTACGAGCAGTACTTC
CASSTRTGLAVSYEQYF
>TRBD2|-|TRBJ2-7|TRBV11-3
TGTGCCAGCAGCTTAACCCACCGACTAGCGGGAGGGTCCTACGAGCAGTACTTC
CASSLTHRLAGGSYEQYF
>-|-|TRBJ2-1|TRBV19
TGTGCCAGTAGTCTCATAGCGGACCACAATGAGCAGTTCTTC
CASSLIADHNEQFF
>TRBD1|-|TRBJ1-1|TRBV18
TGTGCCAGCTCATCAGCCAGGGGGGACACTGAAGCTTTCTTT
CASSSARGDTEAFF
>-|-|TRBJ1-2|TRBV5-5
TGTGCCAGCAGCCCGAGGGTAACCTATAACGGCTACACCTTC
CASSPRVTYNGYTF
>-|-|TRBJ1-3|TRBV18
TGTGCCAGCTCACCATTCGGGGGTACGTCTGGAAACACCATATATTTT
CASSPFGGTSGNTIYF
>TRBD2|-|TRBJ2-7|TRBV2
TGTGCCAGCAGTACCGGGACTAGCGGCTTCTACACCTACGAGCAGTACTTC
CASSTGTSGFYTYEQYF
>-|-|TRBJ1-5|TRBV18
TGTGCCAGCTCACCCGAAACTATCGACAGCCCGAATCAGCCCCAGCATTTT
CASSPETIDSPNQPQHF
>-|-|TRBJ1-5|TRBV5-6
TGTGCCAGCAGTTGGGGCAATAGCAATCAGCCCCAGCATTTT
CASSWGNSNQPQHF
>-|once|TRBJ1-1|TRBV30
TGTGCCTGTCAGGGTTACACTGAAGCTTTCTTT
CACQGYTEAFF
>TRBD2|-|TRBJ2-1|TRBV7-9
TGTGCCAGCAGCTTTTTAGCGGGCAAGGACAATGAGCAGTTCTTC
CASSFLAGKDNEQFF
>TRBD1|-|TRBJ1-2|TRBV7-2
TGTGCCAGCAGCTTAGAGTCGGGACAGAACTATGGCTACACCTTC
CASSLESGQNYGYTF
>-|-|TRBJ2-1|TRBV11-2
TGTGCCAGCAGCTCCCTACAGGGTAGGTACAATGAGCAGTTCTTC
CASSSLQGRYNEQFF
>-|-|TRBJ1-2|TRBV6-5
TGTGCCACCAGGGGAGCAATAGATGGCTACACCTTC
CATRGAIDGYTF
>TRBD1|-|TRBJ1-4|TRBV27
TGTGCCAGCAGTCCTCGGACAGGGCCGAATGAAAAACTGTTTTTT
CASSPRTGPNEKLFF
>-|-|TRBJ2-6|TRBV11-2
TGTGCCAGCAGCTTAGCTATCGGCTCTGGGGCCAACGTCCTGACTTTC
CASSLAIGSGANVLTF
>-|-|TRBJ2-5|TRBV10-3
TGTGCCATCAGTGAGACAAAGTACCAAGAGACCCAGTACTTC
CAISETKYQETQYF
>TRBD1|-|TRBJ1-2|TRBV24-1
TGTGCCACCAGTCCAGGGGGGTATGGCTACACCTTC
CATSPGGYGYTF